These 12 T cell receptor beta chains were all obtained from the same sample, sequenced in a study of shared T cell receptors in the human thymus. Here immunoSEQ multiplex PCR was the method, and the copy in TCRdb shows in-frame clones only, minus some. The sample includes approximately 400,000 clones, just under 95% seen only once; the top ten take 0.02%. The sample consisted of thymocytes. These receptors originate from a human donor.

This clone was detected only once. V gene TRBV4-1 combines with J gene TRBJ2-7; possibly TRBD1 for D (6 bases). V dropped 9 bases and J dropped 7 bases, with 16 bases sitting between them. This CDR3 contains 12 residues. CDR1 is MGHRA and CDR2 is YSYEKL in the germline V gene. As DNA, the CDR3 is TGCGCCAGTCAACAGGGATCTGGGGAGCAGTACTTC. As protein: CASQQGSGEQYF.

The chain joins TRBV6-6 to TRBJ1-2; 11 bases are a match to TRBD1. This CDR3 has 14 residues. V was pared by 6 bases and J by 6 bases, with 6 bases of the junction left unmatched. Looked up from germline, CDR1 is MNHNY and CDR2 is SVGAGI (reference sequence). This CDR3 is CASSHGQGAHGYTF. The CDR3 DNA follows: TGTGCCAGCAGCCATGGACAGGGGGCGCATGGCTACACCTTC.

The chain recombines TRBV6-1 with TRBJ1-5, with TRBD1 matching over 8 bases. Germline assignment: CDR1 MNHNS and CDR2 SASEGT. This CDR3 region has 16 residues. Trimming cost V 2 bases and J 1 base; bases outside gene matches: 4. CDR3 sequence: CASSEWTGLSNQPQHF. CDR3 nucleotide sequence: TGTGCCAGCAGTGAATGGACAGGGCTAAGCAATCAGCCCCAGCATTTT.

DNA of the CDR3: TGCGCCAGCAGCCAAGATAGGGGCCTAAGTAGCAATGAGCAGTTCTTC. Encoded protein: CASSQDRGLSSNEQFF. The chain couples TRBV4-1 to TRBJ2-1; tentative D call: TRBD1 (5 bases). Germline V gene sequence: CDR1 MGHRA, CDR2 YSYEKL. This CDR3 is built from 16 residues. Trimming pared 0 bases from V and 6 bases from J, leaving 15 bases between.

V usage is TRBV23-1 and J usage is TRBJ2-7; tentatively, D is TRBD1 (7 bases). TRBV23-1 qualifies as an ORF whose function is uncertain. The CDR3 runs 16 residues. Trimming took 3 bases from V and 2 from J, leaving 17 bases between them. CDR3 residues: CASSQPTGCGTYEQYF. The CDR3 bases are TGCGCCAGCAGTCAGCCGACAGGGTGCGGGACCTACGAGCAGTACTTC.

CDR3 DNA sequence: TGTGCCAGCACCTCCATTGGGACATCCCTATACGAGCAGTACTTC. Translated: CASTSIGTSLYEQYF. The J gene is TRBJ2-7, the V gene TRBV27; TRBD1 might be the D (6 bases). The CDR3 totals 15 residues. Germline V CDR1 and CDR2: MNHEY, SMNVEV (reference sequence). The V end was cut by 7 bases, the J end by 4 bases, with 20 bases between.

The rearrangement uses TRBV19 and TRBJ1-4; no clear D gene. Deletions cut 5 bases from V and 0 bases from J, with 13 bases between. The CDR3 length is 16 residues. The germline CDR1 and CDR2 sequences are LNHDA and SQIVND (reference sequence). The chain's CDR3 is CASSRWTGATNEKLFF. In DNA, the CDR3 is TGTGCCAGTAGTCGCTGGACTGGCGCAACTAATGAAAAACTGTTTTTT. Using reference TRBV19 and TRBJ1-4 for the parts outside the CDR3, the full variable domain is DGGITQSPKYLFRKEGQNVTLSCEQNLNHDAMYWYRQDPGQGLRLIYYSQIVNDFQKGDIAEGYSVSREKKESFPLTVTSAQKNPTAFYLCASSRWTGATNEKLFFGSGTQLSVL.

This rearrangement joins TRBV7-9 to TRBJ2-1; D possibly corresponds to TRBD2 (6 bases). V was clipped by 3 bases and J by 3 bases, with 12 bases between them. Germline V lookup: CDR1 SEHNR, CDR2 FQNEAQ (reference sequence). CDR3 length: 15 amino acids. The CDR3: CASSFSTGVYNEQFF. DNA for the CDR3: TGTGCCAGCAGCTTTTCGACGGGAGTCTACAATGAGCAGTTCTTC.

CDR3 region: CASSLFLRRGYQPQHF. The CDR3 DNA reads as TGTGCCAGCAGTTTATTCTTAAGGAGGGGGTATCAGCCCCAGCATTTT. V and J are TRBV28 and TRBJ1-5; a weak D match, TRBD1 (6 bases). The CDR3 is made up of 16 amino acids. Trimming removed 1 base from V and 5 bases from J, with 15 bases in between. CDR1 and CDR2 (germline): MDHEN, SYDVKM.

This clone was recorded a few times. This sequence joins TRBV19 and TRBJ1-2; 10 nucleotides line up with TRBD1. The CDR3 length is 15 residues. Germline V gene data show CDR1 as LNHDA and CDR2 as SQIVND (reference sequence). Trimming at V came to 5 bases and at J to 5 bases, leaving 8 bases not matched to a gene. DNA for the CDR3: TGTGCCAGTAGTGGGCGACAGGGGGCGCGGTATGGCTACACCTTC. Protein: CASSGRQGARYGYTF. Full variable domain (rest looked up from reference TRBV19 and TRBJ1-2): DGGITQSPKYLFRKEGQNVTLSCEQNLNHDAMYWYRQDPGQGLRLIYYSQIVNDFQKGDIAEGYSVSREKKESFPLTVTSAQKNPTAFYLCASSGRQGARYGYTFGSGTRLTVV.

This sequence joins TRBV28 and TRBJ2-7; 8 nucleotides match TRBD1. Trimming at V came to 3 bases and at J to 4 bases, leaving 26 bases not matched to a gene. CDR1 and CDR2 from the germline V gene are MDHEN and SYDVKM. The CDR3 is 21 residues long. The CDR3 nucleotides read TGTGCCAGCAGTTTCCTTCTAAGAAGACAGGGGTGGTTATCGGGACCGTACGAGCAGTACTTC. It encodes CASSFLLRRQGWLSGPYEQYF.

The V gene is TRBV30, the J gene TRBJ1-4; 7 bases align to TRBD1. There are 15 residues in the CDR3. J was trimmed by 5 bases and V by 5 bases; bases with no gene match: 11. Looked up from germline, CDR1 is GTSNPN and CDR2 is SVGIG (reference sequence). CDR3 bases: TGTGCCTGGGATCGACAGGGATCCACAAATGAAAAACTGTTTTTT. Translation: CAWDRQGSTNEKLFF.